Below are 21 T cell receptor beta chains sequenced from a single sample in a study of blood T cell repertoires in COVID-19. Clones were sequenced by immunoSEQ multiplex PCR, and TCRdb holds only the in-frame ones, with some missing. The table has about 120,000 clones, roughly 88% seen once; the top ten hold almost 4.5%. The sample taken for sequencing was peripheral blood. The receptor set was obtained from a man between 40 and 49 years old with acute or convalescent COVID-19.

A remark on this clone: The sample contains more than one DNA sequence encoding this CDR3. This rearrangement joins TRBV11-2 to TRBJ1-6, with D possibly matching TRBD1 (6 bases). This CDR3 is 15 amino acids long. Germline CDR1 reads SGHAT; CDR2 reads FQNNGV. The V and J ends lost 3 bases and 7 bases respectively, with 13 bases between them. As DNA, the CDR3 is TGTGCCAGCAGCTTGGGAACAGGGACAAATTCACCCCTCCACTTT. Translating it yields CASSLGTGTNSPLHF.

The rearrangement links TRBV5-1 to TRBJ1-4; D gene ambiguous. Looked up from germline, CDR1 is SGHRS and CDR2 is YFSETQ. Trimming shortened V by 2 bases and J by 5 bases, and 22 bases separated the two germline ends. This CDR3 region has 18 residues. The CDR3 bases are TGCGCCAGCAGCTTTCAAGGAGGATTCACTAGTGCAAATGAAAAACTGTTTTTT. Encoded protein: CASSFQGGFTSANEKLFF.

This chain connects TRBV29-1 to TRBJ2-7, with D perhaps matching TRBD2 (6 bases). There are 19 residues in the CDR3. In germline, CDR1 is SQVTM, CDR2 ANQGSEA. V was clipped by 0 bases and J by 2 bases, with 26 bases between them. The DNA for the CDR3 is TGCAGCGTTGAAGAGGCCCTCTCCGGGAGTGCCCCTATTCCCTACGAGCAGTACTTC. This codes for CSVEEALSGSAPIPYEQYF.

The V call is TRBV29-1, the J call TRBJ2-2; no reliable D call. This CDR3 is built from 12 residues. The germline V and J ends were trimmed by 7 bases and 4 bases, with 10 bases remaining between them. The germline gives CDR1 SQVTM, CDR2 ANQGSEA. The CDR3: CSAVESTGELFF. The CDR3 nucleotides read TGCAGCGCCGTGGAGTCCACCGGGGAGCTGTTTTTT.

The chain has TRBV2 and TRBJ2-7, with 7 bases lining up with TRBD2. Per the germline V gene, CDR1 is SNHLY and CDR2 is FYNNEI. Unmatched junction bases numbered 5, after V lost 8 bases and J lost 4 bases. The CDR3 covers 12 residues. The chain's CDR3 is CASGRGTYEQYF. CDR3 nucleotide sequence: TGTGCCAGCGGGCGGGGGACGTACGAGCAGTACTTC. Together with reference TRBV2 and TRBJ2-7, the CDR3 gives the full variable domain: EPEVTQTPSHQVTQMGQEVILRCVPISNHLYFYWYRQILGQKVEFLVSFYNNEISEKSEIFDDQFSVERPDGSNFTLKIRSTKLEDSAMYFCASGRGTYEQYFGPGTRLTVT.

In its sample, this clone was seen a few times. The genes are TRBV25-1 and TRBJ2-7; D is undetermined. CDR3 length equals 13 residues. Germline V gene data show CDR1 as MGHDK and CDR2 as SYGVNS. V gave up 6 bases and J gave up 3 bases, with 12 bases separating them. This chain's CDR3 is CASRVDGDYEQYF. CDR3 in DNA: TGTGCCAGCAGAGTAGACGGAGACTACGAGCAGTACTTC.

The chain employs TRBV5-1 and TRBJ2-1; 10 bases agree with TRBD1. The germline CDR1 and CDR2 sequences are SGHRS and YFSETQ. This CDR3 is 16 amino acids long. Trimming at V came to 2 bases and at J to 5 bases, leaving 7 bases not matched to a gene. CDR3 bases: TGCGCCAGCAGCTTCCTTGGGACAGGGGAAAACAATGAGCAGTTCTTC. Translated: CASSFLGTGENNEQFF.

The chain joins TRBV7-2 to TRBJ1-6; no firm D call. Germline values: CDR1 SGHTA, CDR2 FQGNSA. The CDR3 has 15 residues. The V end lost 1 base, the J end lost 0 bases, and 4 bases lay between the germline ends. CDR3 in amino acids: CASSLVNSYNSPLHF. CDR3 DNA: TGTGCCAGCAGCTTAGTCAACTCCTATAATTCACCCCTCCACTTT.

V gene TRBV6-1 combines with J gene TRBJ1-3; 8 bases match TRBD1. The V and J ends lost 3 bases and 5 bases, in that order; junction bases with no gene match: 3. There are 14 residues in the CDR3. Germline V gene sequence: CDR1 MNHNS, CDR2 SASEGT. The CDR3 DNA sequence: TGTGCCAGCAGTGATACAGGGGGAAGAAACACCATATATTTT. It translates to CASSDTGGRNTIYF.

A few counts support this clone. This chain links TRBV18 with TRBJ1-1; 7 bases agree with TRBD1. The CDR3 contains 15 residues. J was trimmed by 1 base and V by 2 bases; bases with no gene match: 4. Germline CDR1 and CDR2: KGHSH and LQKENI. CDR3 sequence: CASSPFTGENTEAFF. The CDR3 DNA reads TGTGCCAGCTCACCATTCACAGGGGAGAACACTGAAGCTTTCTTT.

The CDR3 here is CASSPGQFSYNSPLHF. In nucleotides, the CDR3 is TGTGCCAGCAGCCCTGGACAGTTCTCCTATAATTCACCCCTCCACTTT. The chain combines TRBV14 with TRBJ1-6; D possibly corresponds to TRBD1 (6 bases). The V gene lost 4 bases and the J gene lost 0 bases, with 10 bases spanning the gap. CDR1 is SGHDN and CDR2 is FVKESK in the germline V gene. The CDR3 runs 16 residues. Supplemented by reference TRBV14 and TRBJ1-6, the full variable domain reads EAGVTQFPSHSVIEKGQTVTLRCDPISGHDNLYWYRRVMGKEIKFLLHFVKESKQDESGMPNNRFLAERTGGTYSTLKVQPAELEDSGVYFCASSPGQFSYNSPLHFGNGTRLTVT.

The chain uses TRBV5-1 and TRBJ1-5; no definite D call. The CDR3 extends over 14 amino acids. Germline V gene lookup returns CDR1 SGHRS and CDR2 YFSETQ. Trimming left V 0 bases short and J 2 bases short, with 6 bases between. The CDR3 loop reads CASSLGERNQPQHF. As DNA, the CDR3 is TGCGCCAGCAGCTTGGGAGAACGCAATCAGCCCCAGCATTTT.

This clone was counted between two and nine times. The rearrangement links TRBV4-2 to TRBJ2-1, with 7 bases matching TRBD2. The length of the CDR3 is 16 residues. Per the germline V gene, CDR1 is LGHNA and CDR2 is YNFKEQ. The trim removed 1 base at V and 1 base at J, leaving 4 bases unmatched. CDR3 region: CASSQVVRGSYNEQFF. The CDR3 DNA reads as TGTGCCAGCAGCCAAGTTGTGCGGGGGTCCTACAATGAGCAGTTCTTC.

The chain employs TRBV5-1 and TRBJ2-2, with 10 bases lining up with TRBD1. Losses at the gene ends were 6 bases for V and 3 bases for J; bases not matched to a gene: 5. Germline V gene lookup returns CDR1 SGHRS and CDR2 YFSETQ. This CDR3 is built from 15 residues. CDR3 nucleotide sequence: TGCGCCAGCAAAAGGACAGGGGGATACACCGGGGAGCTGTTTTTT. It codes for CASKRTGGYTGELFF.

The chain is built from TRBV9 and TRBJ2-3; 9 nucleotides agree with TRBD1. The V gene's germline CDR1 is SGDLS and CDR2 YYNGEE. The ends lost 0 bases at V and 0 bases at J; junction bases unmatched: 2. CDR3 length: 16 residues. The CDR3 nucleotides read TGTGCCAGCAGCGTAGTGGGACAGGGAAGCACAGATACGCAGTATTTT. Protein: CASSVVGQGSTDTQYF.

This chain joins TRBV9 and TRBJ2-3, with 7 positions matching TRBD2. The J segment lost 3 bases and the V segment lost 4 bases, leaving 8 bases of the junction unmatched. Germline-derived CDR1 and CDR2 are SGDLS and YYNGEE. This CDR3 comprises 15 residues. As DNA, the CDR3 is TGTGCCAGCAGCTTACAAGCGGGGAGGACAGATACGCAGTATTTT. It yields the protein CASSLQAGRTDTQYF.

Remarks on this clone: This specimen includes other DNA sequences encoding the same CDR3. The chain joins TRBV18 to TRBJ1-2; D is unresolved. Between the trimmed V and J ends, which lost 0 bases and 0 bases, there was a span of 8 bases. This CDR3 comprises 15 residues. CDR1 is KGHSH, CDR2 LQKENI, per germline. CDR3 in DNA: TGTGCCAGCTCACCACCGGCGGGGACTAACTATGGCTACACCTTC. Its translation is CASSPPAGTNYGYTF.

V is TRBV6-6 and J is TRBJ2-6, with 10 bases lining up with TRBD1. This CDR3 contains 22 residues. Trimming removed 5 bases from V and 0 bases from J; junction bases left unmatched: 19. CDR1 is MNHNY and CDR2 is SVGAGI in the germline V gene (reference sequence). CDR3 loop: CASSLYAATGGRKNSGANVLTF. As DNA, the CDR3 is TGTGCCAGCAGTCTCTACGCCGCGACAGGGGGCCGGAAAAACTCTGGGGCCAACGTCCTGACTTTC.

The V and J genes are TRBV6-5 and TRBJ1-1, with 9 bases that match TRBD1. The CDR3 contains 12 residues. Germline V gene sequence: CDR1 MNHEY, CDR2 SVGAGI. Germline trimming cut 6 bases from V and 8 bases from J; bases unmatched to any gene: 4. The CDR3 DNA is TGTGCCAGCAGCACCGGGACAGGGGAAGCTTTCTTT. Protein product: CASSTGTGEAFF.

The V gene is TRBV12-5, the J gene TRBJ1-3, with D perhaps TRBD1 (6 bases). CDR3 length equals 15 residues. Germline loops: CDR1 LGHNT, CDR2 FRNRAP. V dropped 0 bases and J dropped 2 bases, with 8 bases sitting between them. The CDR3 reads CASGLVTGPGNTIYF. The CDR3 nucleotides are TGTGCTAGTGGTTTGGTAACAGGGCCTGGAAACACCATATATTTT.

The chain links TRBV5-1 to TRBJ1-2; possibly TRBD1 for D (6 bases). The CDR3 is 15 residues long. Trimming stripped 4 bases from V and 0 bases from J, with 13 bases between. The germline V gene has CDR1 SGHRS and CDR2 YFSETQ. The CDR3 reads CASSPDSSANYGYTF. The CDR3 DNA sequence: TGCGCCAGCAGCCCGGACAGCTCGGCTAACTATGGCTACACCTTC.